A single count supports the clone carrying this T cell receptor beta chain. Vbeta (60) and Jbeta (13) primers were used in the PCR. Libraries were prepared by immunoSEQ multiplex PCR; TCRdb keeps only in-frame clonotypes and omits some of them. The sample carries approximately 120,000 clones, about 80% recorded once. J was trimmed by 11 bases and V by 6 bases; bases with no gene match: 10. CDR1 and CDR2 (germline): MNHEY, SVGAGI. The length of the CDR3 is 14 residues. The sample comes from a study of cytomegalovirus exposure and HLA in healthy donors. On the study more broadly: Inside one of the first data releases sat around 80 million unique TCRs taken from HLA-typed donors.

Every donor was a healthy person donating bone marrow. Unrecorded immune exposure was likely among donors, who were nominally healthy when sampled. The sequence was collected from a woman aged 45-65 years in good health and CMV-seronegative. The V and J genes are TRBV6-5 and TRBJ1-5; 10 bases match TRBD1. Sequencing was done on a sample of PBMCs. This CDR3 is CASRSGQGGWAQHF. CDR3 bases: TGTGCCAGCAGATCCGGACAGGGGGGTTGGGCCCAGCATTTT.